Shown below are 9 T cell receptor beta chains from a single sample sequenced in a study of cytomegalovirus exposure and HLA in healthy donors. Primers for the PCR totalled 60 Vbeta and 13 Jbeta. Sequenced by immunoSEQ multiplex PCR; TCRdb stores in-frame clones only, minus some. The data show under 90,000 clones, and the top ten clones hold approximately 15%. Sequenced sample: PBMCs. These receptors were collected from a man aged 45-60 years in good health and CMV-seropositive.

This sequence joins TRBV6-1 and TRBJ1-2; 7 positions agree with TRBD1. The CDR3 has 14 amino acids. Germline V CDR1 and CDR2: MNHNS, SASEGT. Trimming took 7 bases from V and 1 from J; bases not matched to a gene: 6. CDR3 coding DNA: TGTGCCAGCACCCCAGGACAGGATAACTATGGCTACACCTTC. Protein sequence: CASTPGQDNYGYTF.

The CDR3 nucleotides are TGTGCCAGCAGCCTCAAACTAGCGGGAGACTACGAGCAGTACTTC. It yields the protein CASSLKLAGDYEQYF. This chain joins TRBV4-2 and TRBJ2-7; TRBD2 aligns across 11 bases. The CDR3 runs to 15 residues. The germline CDR1 and CDR2 sequences are LGHNA and YNFKEQ. J was trimmed by 3 bases and V by 4 bases; bases with no gene match: 5.

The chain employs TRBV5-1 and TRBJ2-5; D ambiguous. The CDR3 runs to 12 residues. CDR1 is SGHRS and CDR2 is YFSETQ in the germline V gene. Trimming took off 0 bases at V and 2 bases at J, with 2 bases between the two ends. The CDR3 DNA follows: TGCGCCAGCAGCTTGGCTCAAGAGACCCAGTACTTC. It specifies CASSLAQETQYF.

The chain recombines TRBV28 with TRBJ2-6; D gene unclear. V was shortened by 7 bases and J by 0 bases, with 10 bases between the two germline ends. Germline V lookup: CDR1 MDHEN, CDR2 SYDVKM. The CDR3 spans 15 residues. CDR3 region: CASIPQRSGANVLTF. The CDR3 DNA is TGTGCCAGCATCCCTCAGCGCTCTGGGGCCAACGTCCTGACTTTC.

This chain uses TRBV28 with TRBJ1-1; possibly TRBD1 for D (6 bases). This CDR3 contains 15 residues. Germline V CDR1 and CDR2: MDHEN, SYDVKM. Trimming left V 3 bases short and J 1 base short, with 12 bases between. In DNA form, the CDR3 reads TGTGCCAGCAGTTTGCCCAGGGGATCGAACACTGAAGCTTTCTTT. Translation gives CASSLPRGSNTEAFF.

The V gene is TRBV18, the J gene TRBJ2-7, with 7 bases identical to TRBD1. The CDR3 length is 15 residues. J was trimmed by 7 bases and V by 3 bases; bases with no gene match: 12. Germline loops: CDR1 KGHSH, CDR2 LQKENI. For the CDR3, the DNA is TGTGCCAGCTCACCGACCTCGGCAGGGGGTGGAGAGCAGTACTTC. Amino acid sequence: CASSPTSAGGGEQYF.

The CDR3 protein is CASTTTGRLGYTF. CDR3 nucleotides: TGTGCCAGCACCACCACGGGGAGGCTCGGCTACACCTTC. V usage is TRBV27 and J usage is TRBJ1-2; no firm D call. V was clipped by 7 bases and J by 8 bases, with 17 bases between them. The CDR3 consists of 13 residues. Germline V gene data show CDR1 as MNHEY and CDR2 as SMNVEV (reference sequence).

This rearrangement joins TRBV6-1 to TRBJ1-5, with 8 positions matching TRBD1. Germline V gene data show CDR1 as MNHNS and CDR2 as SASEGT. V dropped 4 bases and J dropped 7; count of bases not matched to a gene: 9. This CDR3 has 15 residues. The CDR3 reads CASSGDRGGGQPQHF. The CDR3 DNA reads TGTGCCAGCAGTGGTGACAGGGGAGGTGGCCAGCCCCAGCATTTT.

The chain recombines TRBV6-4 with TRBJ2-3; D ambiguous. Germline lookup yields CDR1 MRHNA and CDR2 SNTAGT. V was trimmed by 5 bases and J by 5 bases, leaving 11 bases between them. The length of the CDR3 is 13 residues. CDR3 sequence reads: CASSYRVEDTQYF. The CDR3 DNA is TGTGCCAGCAGTTACCGGGTTGAAGATACGCAGTATTTT.